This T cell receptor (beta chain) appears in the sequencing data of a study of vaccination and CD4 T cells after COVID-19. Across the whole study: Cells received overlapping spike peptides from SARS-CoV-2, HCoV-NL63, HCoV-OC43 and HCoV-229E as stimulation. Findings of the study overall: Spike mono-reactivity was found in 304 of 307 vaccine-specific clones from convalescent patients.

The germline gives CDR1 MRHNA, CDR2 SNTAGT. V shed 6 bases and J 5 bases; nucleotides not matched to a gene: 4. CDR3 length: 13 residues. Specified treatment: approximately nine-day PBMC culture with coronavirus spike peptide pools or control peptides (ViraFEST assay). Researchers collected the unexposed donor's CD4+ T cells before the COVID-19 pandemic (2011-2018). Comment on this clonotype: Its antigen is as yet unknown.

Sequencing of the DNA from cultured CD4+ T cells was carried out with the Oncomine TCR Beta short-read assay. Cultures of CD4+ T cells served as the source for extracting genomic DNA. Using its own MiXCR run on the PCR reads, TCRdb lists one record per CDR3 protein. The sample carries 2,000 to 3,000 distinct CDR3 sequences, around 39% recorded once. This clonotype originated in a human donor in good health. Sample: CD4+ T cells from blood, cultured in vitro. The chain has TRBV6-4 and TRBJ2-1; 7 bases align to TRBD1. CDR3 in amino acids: CASSDRDNNEQFF. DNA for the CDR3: TGTGCCAGCAGCGACAGGGACAACAATGAGCAGTTCTTC.